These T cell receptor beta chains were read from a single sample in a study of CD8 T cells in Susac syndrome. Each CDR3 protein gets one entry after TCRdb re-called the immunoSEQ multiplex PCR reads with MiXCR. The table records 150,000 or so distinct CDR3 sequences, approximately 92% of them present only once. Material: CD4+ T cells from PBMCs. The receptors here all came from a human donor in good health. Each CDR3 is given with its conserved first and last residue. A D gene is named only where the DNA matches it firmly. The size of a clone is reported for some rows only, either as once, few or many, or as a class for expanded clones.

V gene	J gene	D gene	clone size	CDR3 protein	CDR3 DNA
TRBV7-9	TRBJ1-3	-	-	CASRDSGNTIYF	TGTGCCAGCAGGGACTCTGGAAACACCATATATTTT
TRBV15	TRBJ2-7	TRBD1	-	CATSRQTGMQRNEQYF	TGTGCCACCAGCAGACAGACAGGGATGCAAAGGAACGAGCAGTACTTC
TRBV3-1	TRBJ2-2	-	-	CASGTMGVGELFF	TGTGCCAGCGGCACGATGGGTGTCGGGGAGCTGTTTTTT
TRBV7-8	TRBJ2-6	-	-	CASSLVNVLTF	TGTGCCAGCAGCTTAGTCAACGTCCTGACTTTC
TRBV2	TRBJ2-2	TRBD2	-	CASRPGLAAHGELFF	TGTGCCAGCCGTCCCGGACTAGCGGCCCACGGGGAGCTGTTTTTT
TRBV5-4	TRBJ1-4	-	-	CASSLYNSRLFF	TGTGCCAGCAGCCTTTATAATTCTAGACTGTTTTTT
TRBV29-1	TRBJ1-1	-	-	CSGGADRGTEAFF	TGCAGCGGTGGGGCAGACCGGGGCACTGAAGCTTTCTTT
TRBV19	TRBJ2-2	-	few	CASKVPTNTGELFF	TGTGCCAGTAAGGTCCCCACGAACACCGGGGAGCTGTTTTTT
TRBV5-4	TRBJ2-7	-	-	CASSLDQGTEQYF	TGTGCCAGCAGCTTGGACCAGGGTACCGAGCAGTACTTC
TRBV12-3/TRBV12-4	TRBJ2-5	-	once	CASSRRGAFGETQYF	TGTGCCAGCAGCCGACGCGGGGCTTTCGGGGAGACCCAGTACTTC
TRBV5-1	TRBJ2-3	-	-	CASSSSLDTQYF	TGCGCCAGCTCGTCATCTCTTGATACGCAGTATTTT
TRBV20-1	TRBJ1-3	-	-	CSARDRTHSGNTIYF	TGCAGTGCTAGAGATAGGACCCACTCTGGAAACACCATATATTTT
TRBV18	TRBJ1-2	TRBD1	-	CASSPDRGVYGYTF	TGTGCCAGCTCACCGGACAGGGGGGTCTATGGCTACACCTTC
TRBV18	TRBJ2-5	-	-	CASSPWVGETQYF	TGTGCCAGCTCCCCCTGGGTCGGGGAGACCCAGTACTTC
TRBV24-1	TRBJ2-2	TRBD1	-	CATSDSQGAYTGELFF	TGTGCCACCAGTGATAGTCAGGGGGCTTACACCGGGGAGCTGTTTTTT
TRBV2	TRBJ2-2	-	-	CAGTPGLADTGELFF	TGTGCCGGGACTCCAGGGCTAGCCGACACCGGGGAGCTGTTTTTT
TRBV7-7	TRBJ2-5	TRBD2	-	CASSLSSGAETQYF	TGTGCCAGCAGCTTATCTAGCGGGGCCGAGACCCAGTACTTC
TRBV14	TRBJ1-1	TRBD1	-	CASSQEGVGQGAEAFF	TGTGCCAGCAGCCAAGAGGGCGTCGGGCAGGGGGCTGAAGCTTTCTTT
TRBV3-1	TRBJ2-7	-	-	CASSRGTFYEQYF	TGTGCCAGCAGCCGTGGGACATTCTACGAGCAGTACTTC
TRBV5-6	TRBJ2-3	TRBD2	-	CASSSSGGNTDTQYF	TGTGCCAGCAGCTCTAGCGGGGGGAACACAGATACGCAGTATTTT
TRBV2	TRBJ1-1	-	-	CASSLGFWDTEAFF	TGTGCCAGCAGCCTGGGATTTTGGGACACTGAAGCTTTCTTT
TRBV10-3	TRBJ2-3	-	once	CAITEGGTDTQYF	TGTGCCATCACCGAAGGGGGGACAGATACGCAGTATTTT
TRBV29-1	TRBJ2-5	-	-	CSSSRLATFQETQYF	TGCAGCTCAAGTAGGTTAGCGACCTTCCAAGAGACCCAGTACTTC
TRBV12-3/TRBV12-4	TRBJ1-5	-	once	CASSLEYPGQPQHF	TGTGCCAGCAGTTTAGAGTATCCCGGTCAGCCCCAGCATTTT
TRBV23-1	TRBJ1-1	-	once	CASSQSFEGRNFMNTEAFF	TGCGCCAGCAGTCAATCGTTCGAGGGACGAAACTTTATGAACACTGAAGCTTTCTTT
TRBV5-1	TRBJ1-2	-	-	CASSLAVSDGYTF	TGCGCCAGCAGCTTGGCGGTCTCGGATGGCTACACCTTC
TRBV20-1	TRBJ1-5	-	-	CSARDRRGFSNQPQHF	TGCAGTGCTAGAGATCGGAGGGGGTTTAGCAATCAGCCCCAGCATTTT
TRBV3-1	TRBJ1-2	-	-	CASSQEWGYYGYTF	TGTGCCAGCAGCCAAGAGTGGGGGTACTATGGCTACACCTTC
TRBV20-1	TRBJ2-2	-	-	CSARQNANTGELFF	TGCAGTGCTCGACAAAACGCGAACACCGGGGAGCTGTTTTTT
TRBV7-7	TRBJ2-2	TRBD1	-	CASSLAGGMGTGELFF	TGTGCCAGCAGCTTGGCAGGGGGCATGGGCACCGGGGAGCTGTTTTTT
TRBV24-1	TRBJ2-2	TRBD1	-	CATSEPKGQGATGELFF	TGTGCCACCAGTGAACCCAAAGGACAGGGGGCCACCGGGGAGCTGTTTTTT
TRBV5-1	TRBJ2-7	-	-	CASSSSGPDEQYF	TGCGCCAGCAGCTCCTCAGGGCCGGACGAGCAGTACTTC
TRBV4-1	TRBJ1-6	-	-	CASSQDIMLLHF	TGCGCCAGCAGCCAAGATATTATGCTCCTCCACTTT
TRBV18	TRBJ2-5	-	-	CASSPRVGETQYF	TGTGCCAGCTCACCACGAGTTGGGGAGACCCAGTACTTC
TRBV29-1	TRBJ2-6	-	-	CSVPRPGSGANVLTF	TGCAGCGTTCCCCGCCCGGGCTCTGGGGCCAACGTCCTGACTTTC
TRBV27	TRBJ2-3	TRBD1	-	CASSPAGQGVIYSTDTQYF	TGTGCCAGCAGTCCCGCGGGACAGGGAGTAATTTATAGCACAGATACGCAGTATTTT
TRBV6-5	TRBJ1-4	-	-	CASSYSFDPHLGGKLFF	TGTGCCAGCAGTTACTCGTTTGACCCCCATCTGGGGGGAAAACTGTTTTTT